The present entry profiles one T cell receptor beta chain with its context. These data originate in a study of T cell clones after liver transplantation. Overall study: Three of eight recipients were HCV-positive; others had non-autoimmune, non-viral indications.

TCRdb's table, derived via immunoSEQ multiplex PCR, lists solely in-frame clones and lacks some. The data show roughly 15,000 clones, more than 70% seen once. The germline CDR1 and CDR2 sequences are SGHVS and FNYEAQ. V dropped 5 bases and J dropped 3; count of bases not matched to a gene: 4. The length of the CDR3 is 14 residues. This sequence was found in a human patient who received a liver transplant. Some T cells may be the graft donor's. The chain combines TRBV7-6 with TRBJ1-2; 9 bases match TRBD1. The material sequenced was CD8+ T cells from blood, taken around 50 months after liver transplant. The CDR3 sequence: CASSPRDRDYGYTF. In nucleotides, the CDR3 is TGTGCCAGCAGCCCTCGGGACAGGGACTATGGCTACACCTTC. Based on the CDR3 plus reference TRBV7-6 and TRBJ1-2, the full variable domain is GAGVSQSPRYKVTKRGQDVALRCDPISGHVSLYWYRQALGQGPEFLTYFNYEAQQDKSGLPNDRFSAERPEGSISTLTIQRTEQRDSAMYRCASSPRDRDYGYTFGSGTRLTVV.